These 26 T cell receptor beta chains came from one sample sequenced in a study of long-term antiretroviral therapy in people with HIV. An immunoSEQ assay, version v3.0, was performed at survey level. Sequenced by immunoSEQ multiplex PCR; TCRdb stores in-frame clones only, minus some. The data show some 30,000 clones, 70% to 90% seen once. Sequencing was performed on unsorted PBMCs, taken 1.1 years after starting antiretroviral therapy. Receptor source: a man between 18 and 35 years old with HIV.

The CDR3 DNA is TGTGCCAGCAGCTTACCCTCACGGGGGTCACCTGGGTACGGCGAGCAGTACTTC. It codes for CASSLPSRGSPGYGEQYF. The chain joins TRBV7-2 to TRBJ2-7; a possible D gene is TRBD2 (6 bases). Germline V gene sequence: CDR1 SGHTA, CDR2 FQGNSA. The CDR3 is made up of 18 amino acids. Trimming took off 2 bases at V and 6 bases at J, with 26 bases between the two ends.

The genes are TRBV5-1 and TRBJ2-6; D is undetermined. The V end lost 0 bases, the J end lost 0 bases, and 1 base lay between the germline ends. The germline V gene has CDR1 SGHRS and CDR2 YFSETQ. The CDR3 runs to 14 residues. The CDR3 DNA reads TGCGCCAGCAGCTTGGGCTCTGGGGCCAACGTCCTGACTTTC. It is translated as CASSLGSGANVLTF.

This CDR3 reads CASSQLLARRGETQYF. CDR3 nucleotide sequence: TGTGCCAGCAGCCAACTACTAGCCAGAAGGGGGGAGACCCAGTACTTC. V gene TRBV6-6 combines with J gene TRBJ2-5; D may correspond to TRBD1 or TRBD2 (6 bases each). Trimming left V 6 bases short and J 5 bases short, with 22 bases between. The CDR3 covers 16 residues. Looked up from germline, CDR1 is MNHNY and CDR2 is SVGAGI (reference sequence).

V usage is TRBV6-4 and J usage is TRBJ2-1, with TRBD2 identical over 12 bases. Germline V gene data show CDR1 as MRHNA and CDR2 as SNTAGT. V lost 5 bases to trimming and J lost 8 bases; unmatched junction nucleotides: 10. CDR3 length: 16 residues. CDR3 amino acids: CASSNAGTSGWDEQFF. The CDR3 DNA sequence: TGTGCCAGCAGTAACGCCGGGACTAGCGGGTGGGATGAGCAGTTCTTC.

The V gene is TRBV18, the J gene TRBJ2-6, with D hard to call. Trimming shortened V by 2 bases and J by 4 bases, and 9 bases separated the two germline ends. The CDR3 loop spans 15 amino acids. The germline gives CDR1 KGHSH, CDR2 LQKENI. CDR3 sequence reads: CASSPSRSGANVLTF. DNA for the CDR3: TGTGCCAGCTCACCAAGCAGATCCGGGGCCAACGTCCTGACTTTC.

This chain links TRBV7-3 with TRBJ2-3, with a weak D call TRBD2 (6 bases). CDR1 and CDR2 (germline): SGHTA, FQGTGA. Deletions cut 5 bases from V and 4 bases from J, with 13 bases between. The CDR3 sequence is 14 residues long. CDR3 coding DNA: TGTGCCAGCAGCCTGTATTCGGGGGCAGATACGCAGTATTTT. As protein: CASSLYSGADTQYF.

The rearrangement joins TRBV21-1 to TRBJ2-7; the table assigns TRBD1, which was not confirmed against the DNA. TRBV21-1 is recorded as a pseudogene. There are 13 residues in the CDR3. The CDR3: CASSKRGAYEQYF. CDR3 nucleotide sequence: TGTGCCAGCAGCAAAAGGGGTGCCTACGAGCAGTACTTC.

The chain uses TRBV7-3 and TRBJ2-7; tentative D call: TRBD1 (6 bases). The CDR3 extends over 16 amino acids. V was cut by 5 bases and J by 0 bases, with 17 bases left in between. Germline assignment: CDR1 SGHTA and CDR2 FQGTGA. CDR3 in amino acids: CASSLMGSDSSYEQYF. CDR3 nucleotides: TGTGCCAGCAGCCTAATGGGTTCGGACAGCTCCTACGAGCAGTACTTC.

V is TRBV7-2 and J is TRBJ1-5, with 11 bases aligning to TRBD1. Losses at the gene ends were 5 bases for V and 5 bases for J; bases not matched to a gene: 11. CDR1 and CDR2 from the germline V gene are SGHTA and FQGNSA. The CDR3 has 17 residues. The CDR3 region has the DNA TGTGCCAGCAGCCCCGGACAGGGGGCAGGGTGGGATCAGCCCCAGCATTTT. It specifies CASSPGQGAGWDQPQHF. Using reference TRBV7-2 and TRBJ1-5 for the parts outside the CDR3, the full variable domain is GAGVSQSPSNKVTEKGKDVELRCDPISGHTALYWYRQSLGQGLEFLIYFQGNSAPDKSGLPSDRFSAERTGGSVSTLTIQRTQQEDSAVYLCASSPGQGAGWDQPQHFGDGTRLSIL.

The chain carries TRBV6-5 and TRBJ1-2; D is perhaps TRBD1 (6 bases). The V end lost 6 bases, the J end lost 4 bases, and 12 bases lay between the germline ends. There are 13 residues in the CDR3. The germline gives CDR1 MNHEY, CDR2 SVGAGI. CDR3 sequence (DNA): TGTGCCAGCAGGCCACAGGGTGGCTATGGCTACACCTTC. Residues: CASRPQGGYGYTF.

The chain has TRBV7-9 and TRBJ2-7, with 8 bases matching TRBD2. The CDR3 is 14 amino acids. V dropped 3 bases and J dropped 2; count of bases not matched to a gene: 3. Looked up from germline, CDR1 is SEHNR and CDR2 is FQNEAQ (reference sequence). The CDR3 region is CASSFTSGPYEQYF. CDR3 in DNA: TGTGCCAGCAGCTTCACTAGCGGACCCTACGAGCAGTACTTC.

The chain uses TRBV2 and TRBJ2-7; tentatively, D is TRBD1 (5 bases). This CDR3 has 15 amino acids. V shed 7 bases and J shed 1 base, with 17 bases lying between them. In germline, CDR1 is SNHLY, CDR2 FYNNEI. CDR3 in amino acids: CASTLILQGSYEQYF. In nucleotides, the CDR3 is TGTGCCAGCACTTTGATTTTGCAGGGATCCTACGAGCAGTACTTC.

The chain is built from TRBV19 and TRBJ1-1, with no clear D. V lost 1 base, J lost 1 base, and 10 bases lay in between. Germline CDR1 and CDR2: LNHDA and SQIVND (reference sequence). The CDR3 runs to 15 residues. CDR3 protein: CASSIVLSGNTEAFF. CDR3 nucleotide sequence: TGTGCCAGTAGTATAGTCCTTTCGGGGAACACTGAAGCTTTCTTT.

The chain links TRBV18 to TRBJ1-3; a weak D match, TRBD1 (5 bases). The CDR3 loop spans 17 amino acids. V was cut by 2 bases and J by 4 bases, with 18 bases left in between. Germline CDR1 and CDR2: KGHSH and LQKENI. The DNA of the CDR3 is TGTGCCAGCTCACCATCCCGGGGCAGGGTATTCGGAAACACCATATATTTT. Amino acid sequence: CASSPSRGRVFGNTIYF.

A note on this clone: Because the CDR3's place on the DNA is in doubt, the DNA is left out and the CDR3 is given as listed by TCRdb. The rearrangement links TRBV28 to TRBJ1-1; the table's TRBD1 call for D was not verified on the DNA. The CDR3 has 18 amino acids, counting both end residues. The germline CDR1 and CDR2 sequences are MDHEN and SYDVKM. The CDR3 here is CASSFGPGIGIMNTEAFF.

The chain has TRBV5-6 and TRBJ2-5; D not resolved. The CDR3 spans 15 residues. Germline CDR1 is SGHDT and CDR2 is YYEEEE. V dropped 0 bases and J dropped 1 base, with 10 bases sitting between them. CDR3 region: CASSLVAGSQETQYF. As DNA, the CDR3 is TGTGCCAGCAGCTTGGTGGCAGGCTCCCAAGAGACCCAGTACTTC. Filled out from reference TRBV5-6 and TRBJ2-5, the complete variable domain reads DAGVTQSPTHLIKTRGQQVTLRCSPKSGHDTVSWYQQALGQGPQFIFQYYEEEERQRGNFPDRFSGHQFPNYSSELNVNALLLGDSALYLCASSLVAGSQETQYFGPGTRLLVL.

The genes are TRBV27 and TRBJ2-1, with D uncertain. CDR3 length: 12 amino acids. Trimming took off 5 bases at V and 6 bases at J, with 8 bases between the two ends. Germline CDR1 is MNHEY and CDR2 is SMNVEV (reference sequence). The DNA for the CDR3 is TGTGCCAGCAGTCCCACCGCCAATGAGCAGTTCTTC. It encodes CASSPTANEQFF.

This clone was picked up one time. The chain employs TRBV27 and TRBJ1-2; no firm D call. The CDR3 sequence is 15 residues long. Germline lookup yields CDR1 MNHEY and CDR2 SMNVEV (reference sequence). Trimming removed 3 bases at V and 0 bases at J, with 11 bases between. As DNA, the CDR3 is TGTGCCAGCAGTTTTAGGGCAGCCGCTAACTATGGCTACACCTTC. Amino acid sequence: CASSFRAAANYGYTF.

The chain carries TRBV27 and TRBJ2-5, with 9 positions matching TRBD1. This CDR3 is 13 amino acids long. Germline values: CDR1 MNHEY, CDR2 SMNVEV (reference sequence). The trim removed 5 bases at V and 11 bases at J, leaving 9 bases unmatched. CDR3 sequence reads: CASSPIRDREQYF. CDR3 sequence (DNA): TGTGCCAGCAGTCCGATCCGGGACAGGGAGCAGTACTTC.

This chain uses TRBV5-1 with TRBJ1-3, with D hard to call. Between the trimmed V and J ends, which lost 4 bases and 8 bases, there was a span of 10 bases. The length of the CDR3 is 12 residues. CDR1 is SGHRS, CDR2 YFSETQ, per germline. The CDR3 DNA reads TGCGCCAGCAGCGGATCGGAGGACACCATATATTTT. Encoded protein: CASSGSEDTIYF.

The CDR3 DNA sequence: TGTGCCAGCGCGGGGGGGCCTCAAGAGACCCAGTACTTC. It is translated as CASAGGPQETQYF. The chain is built from TRBV7-3 and TRBJ2-5, with 9 positions matching TRBD2. Germline values: CDR1 SGHTA, CDR2 FQGTGA. CDR3 length equals 13 residues. Germline trimming cut 8 bases from V and 2 bases from J; bases unmatched to any gene: 3.

V and J are TRBV30 and TRBJ2-7; perhaps D is TRBD1 or TRBD2 (6 bases each). CDR3 length: 14 amino acids. Germline CDR1 GTSNPN, CDR2 SVGIG (reference sequence). The V end was cut by 2 bases, the J end by 4 bases, with 15 bases between. This CDR3 is CAWSTPGGWYEQYF. The CDR3 DNA follows: TGTGCCTGGAGTACCCCCGGGGGCTGGTACGAGCAGTACTTC.

This clone was seen only once. The gene calls are TRBV7-9 and TRBJ1-5; the D gene is possibly TRBD1 (6 bases). This CDR3 has 16 amino acids. V dropped 4 bases and J dropped 2 bases, with 15 bases sitting between them. CDR1 and CDR2 from the germline V gene are SEHNR and FQNEAQ (reference sequence). DNA of the CDR3: TGTGCCAGCAGCTACCACACAGGGTCGGGCAATCAGCCCCAGCATTTT. Its translation is CASSYHTGSGNQPQHF.

The V gene is TRBV29-1, the J gene TRBJ2-1; 9 nucleotides line up with TRBD1. Germline-derived CDR1 and CDR2 are SQVTM and ANQGSEA. V lost 4 bases, J lost 5 bases, and 3 bases stayed unmatched. This CDR3 has 13 amino acids. The CDR3 nucleotides read TGCAGCGTTGCCGGACAGGGGAACAATGAGCAGTTCTTC. Its translation is CSVAGQGNNEQFF.

The V call is TRBV7-2, the J call TRBJ1-4; no reliable D call. The CDR3 length is 15 residues. Germline-derived CDR1 and CDR2 are SGHTA and FQGNSA. The V end was cut by 1 base, the J end by 7 bases, with 13 bases between. The CDR3 here is CASSLGPALSEKLFF. The DNA of the CDR3 is TGTGCCAGCAGCTTAGGCCCGGCCCTCTCTGAAAAACTGTTTTTT.

The gene calls are TRBV5-4 and TRBJ2-5; 7 bases agree with TRBD1. Germline trimming cut 0 bases from V and 3 bases from J; bases unmatched to any gene: 5. This CDR3 has 15 amino acids. Germline V gives CDR1 SGHNT, CDR2 YYREEE (reference sequence). The CDR3 nucleotides read TGTGCCAGCAGCTTGGGGATAACAGGGGAAGAGACCCAGTACTTC. Encoded protein: CASSLGITGEETQYF.